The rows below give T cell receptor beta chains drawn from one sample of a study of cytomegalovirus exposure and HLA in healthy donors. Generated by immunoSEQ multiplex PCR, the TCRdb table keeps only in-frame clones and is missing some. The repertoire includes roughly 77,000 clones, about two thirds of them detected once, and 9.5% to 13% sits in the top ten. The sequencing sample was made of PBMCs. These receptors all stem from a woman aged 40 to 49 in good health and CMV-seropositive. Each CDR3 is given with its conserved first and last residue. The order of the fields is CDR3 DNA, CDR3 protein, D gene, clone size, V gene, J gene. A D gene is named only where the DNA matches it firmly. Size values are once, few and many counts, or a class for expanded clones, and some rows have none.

CDR3 DNA: TGTGCCAGCAGCGCAAAGCAGGGCTCAGGAAACACCATATATTTT
CDR3 protein: CASSAKQGSGNTIYF
D gene: .
clone size: .
V gene: TRBV5-4
J gene: TRBJ1-3

CDR3 DNA: TGTGCCAGCAGCTTGGGTATCGTTAACATCCGCACTGAAGCTTTCTTT
CDR3 protein: CASSLGIVNIRTEAFF
D gene: .
clone size: .
V gene: TRBV5-4
J gene: TRBJ1-1

CDR3 DNA: TGTGCCAGCAGCTTGCAGGGATTTAGCAATCAGCCCCAGCATTTT
CDR3 protein: CASSLQGFSNQPQHF
D gene: .
clone size: many
V gene: TRBV5-8
J gene: TRBJ1-5

CDR3 DNA: TGTGCCAGCAGCTCCCGGGACAGGGCGACTGAAGCTTTCTTT
CDR3 protein: CASSSRDRATEAFF
D gene: TRBD1
clone size: .
V gene: TRBV7-3
J gene: TRBJ1-1

CDR3 DNA: TGTGCCAGCAGCCCATTGACTAGCGGGGGGGCGTACGAGCAGTACTTC
CDR3 protein: CASSPLTSGGAYEQYF
D gene: TRBD2
clone size: .
V gene: TRBV7-2
J gene: TRBJ2-7

CDR3 DNA: TGTGCCAGCAGCTCCACGCGAACTAGCGGGGGGGATACGCAGTATTTT
CDR3 protein: CASSSTRTSGGDTQYF
D gene: TRBD2
clone size: .
V gene: TRBV7-3
J gene: TRBJ2-3

CDR3 DNA: TGTGCCAGCAGCTTCGGACAGGGGGGTTCACCCCTCCACTTT
CDR3 protein: CASSFGQGGSPLHF
D gene: TRBD1
clone size: .
V gene: TRBV13
J gene: TRBJ1-6

CDR3 DNA: TGTGCCAGTAGTATAACTAGCGGGGGGCGGGAGACCCAGTACTTC
CDR3 protein: CASSITSGGRETQYF
D gene: TRBD2
clone size: .
V gene: TRBV19
J gene: TRBJ2-5

CDR3 DNA: TGCGCCAGCAGCTTGGAGGGGGGACTAGCGGAGGCAGATACGCAGTATTTT
CDR3 protein: CASSLEGGLAEADTQYF
D gene: TRBD2
clone size: .
V gene: TRBV5-1
J gene: TRBJ2-3

CDR3 DNA: TGTGCCAGCAGTGAAGCCTATTCACCCCTCCACTTT
CDR3 protein: CASSEAYSPLHF
D gene: .
clone size: .
V gene: TRBV2
J gene: TRBJ1-6

CDR3 DNA: TGTGCCAGCAGCTGGGGTGGAGGGGATTACAATGAGCAGTTCTTC
CDR3 protein: CASSWGGGDYNEQFF
D gene: .
clone size: .
V gene: TRBV11-1
J gene: TRBJ2-1

CDR3 DNA: TGTGCCAGCAGCCGAAGGGTAGGGGGCATTCAGTACTTC
CDR3 protein: CASSRRVGGIQYF
D gene: .
clone size: few
V gene: TRBV2
J gene: TRBJ2-4

CDR3 DNA: TGCAGCGTTGAAGCTAGCCGGAACTACAATGAGCAGTTCTTC
CDR3 protein: CSVEASRNYNEQFF
D gene: .
clone size: .
V gene: TRBV29-1
J gene: TRBJ2-1

CDR3 DNA: TGTGCCAGCAGCGTTGGGGGGTCCCAAGAGACCCAGTACTTC
CDR3 protein: CASSVGGSQETQYF
D gene: .
clone size: .
V gene: TRBV7-3
J gene: TRBJ2-5

CDR3 DNA: TGTGCCAGCAGAGGGGCAACTAATGAAAAACTGTTTTTT
CDR3 protein: CASRGATNEKLFF
D gene: .
clone size: few
V gene: TRBV6-5
J gene: TRBJ1-4

CDR3 DNA: TGTGCCAGCTCACCACGAGCAGGGTCCTATGGCTACACCTTC
CDR3 protein: CASSPRAGSYGYTF
D gene: .
clone size: .
V gene: TRBV18
J gene: TRBJ1-2

CDR3 DNA: TGTGCCAGCACCGGAGAGTTCGCGAACACCGGGGAGCTGTTTTTT
CDR3 protein: CASTGEFANTGELFF
D gene: .
clone size: .
V gene: TRBV4-2
J gene: TRBJ2-2

CDR3 DNA: TGTGCCAGCAGTGTGTACAGGGGAAACACCATATATTTT
CDR3 protein: CASSVYRGNTIYF
D gene: .
clone size: few
V gene: TRBV2
J gene: TRBJ1-3

CDR3 DNA: TGTGCCAGCCCCGCTAGGACAGAATATAGCAATCAGCCCCAGCATTTT
CDR3 protein: CASPARTEYSNQPQHF
D gene: .
clone size: .
V gene: TRBV9
J gene: TRBJ1-5

CDR3 DNA: TGTGCCAGCAGTCCACACGGACTGTTCTACGAGCAGTACTTC
CDR3 protein: CASSPHGLFYEQYF
D gene: .
clone size: .
V gene: TRBV6-1
J gene: TRBJ2-7

CDR3 DNA: TGTGCCAGCAGTGAAAATGTACTAGCGGGGAGCACAGATACGCAGTATTTT
CDR3 protein: CASSENVLAGSTDTQYF
D gene: TRBD2
clone size: few
V gene: TRBV2
J gene: TRBJ2-3

CDR3 DNA: TGTGCCAGCAGTCCAGGGAACACTGAAGCTTTCTTT
CDR3 protein: CASSPGNTEAFF
D gene: .
clone size: .
V gene: TRBV2
J gene: TRBJ1-1

CDR3 DNA: TGTGCCAGCAGCGGGGGGACAGGGAGCACAGATACGCAGTATTTT
CDR3 protein: CASSGGTGSTDTQYF
D gene: TRBD1
clone size: .
V gene: TRBV5-6
J gene: TRBJ2-3

CDR3 DNA: TGTGCCAGCAGCTTCCCGACAGGGGAGACCCAGTACTTC
CDR3 protein: CASSFPTGETQYF
D gene: TRBD1
clone size: .
V gene: TRBV7-3
J gene: TRBJ2-5